This T cell receptor beta chain is from a study of CD8 T cells in Susac syndrome. An input of roughly 0.5 to 1 ug of RNA was subjected to reverse transcription using random hexamers. TCRdb reanalysed the immunoSEQ multiplex PCR reads using MiXCR and keeps one entry per CDR3 protein. Of about 250,000 distinct CDR3 sequences detected, about 94% appear once; the ten largest clones hold around 0.072%. It was negative isolation that provided the CD8+ and CD4+ T cells, whereas TEMRA cells were enriched by FACS. CDR1 is LGHDT, CDR2 YNNKEL, per germline (reference sequence). V was shortened by 4 bases and J by 2 bases, with 12 bases between the two germline ends. The CDR3 is 15 residues long.

This sequence originates from a human donor with multiple sclerosis. The sample consisted of CD4+ T cells from PBMCs. The chain uses TRBV3-1 and TRBJ2-1; D not certain. CDR3 DNA: TGTGCCAGCAGCCCAAGTATTAGCCCCTACAATGAGCAGTTCTTC. It is translated as CASSPSISPYNEQFF.